This is a list of T cell receptor beta chains from one sample in a study of T cell repertoires in cytomegalovirus infection. TCRdb reprocessed the reads with MiXCR, giving one entry per CDR3 protein. The table records approximately 190,000 distinct CDR3 sequences, 28% of them present only once. The sequencing input was PBMCs. The receptor set was obtained from a human donor in good health (CMV status not recorded). Some clones in this sample may be carry-over from other donors' samples. The conserved cysteine and the conserved F or W are not part of the CDR3 here. Part of the rows lack a size; the others show once, few, many or a class for expanded clones.

J: TRBJ1-1
size: few
V: TRBV12-3/TRBV12-4
CDR3: ASSLVGANTEAF

J: TRBJ2-7
size: many
V: TRBV7-8
CDR3: ASTTDRFSYEQY

J: TRBJ1-2
size: .
V: TRBV30
CDR3: AWMPPGPNYGYT

J: TRBJ2-7
size: .
V: TRBV7-6
CDR3: ASSLGGGTSYEQY

J: TRBJ2-3
size: .
V: TRBV11-2
CDR3: ASSPGLAGGFTDTQY

J: TRBJ1-1
size: .
V: TRBV7-2
CDR3: ASGFHDTEAF

J: TRBJ1-6
size: .
V: TRBV6-6
CDR3: ASSYRGSPLH

J: TRBJ1-6
size: few
V: TRBV7-2
CDR3: ASSPFPSRDRKSPLH

J: TRBJ1-2
size: .
V: TRBV7-2
CDR3: ASSLEANNYGYT

J: TRBJ1-1
size: few
V: TRBV12-3/TRBV12-4
CDR3: ASSLGRAAF

J: TRBJ1-2
size: few
V: TRBV6-2/TRBV6-3
CDR3: ASSYDGVHT

J: TRBJ2-5
size: .
V: TRBV7-8
CDR3: ASSLDRKETQY

J: TRBJ1-6
size: .
V: TRBV11-2
CDR3: ASSLGGVNSPLH

J: TRBJ2-7
size: .
V: TRBV5-1
CDR3: ASSTGTRFEQY

J: TRBJ1-4
size: .
V: TRBV2
CDR3: ASSEIDPDPLPNEKLF

J: TRBJ2-7
size: .
V: TRBV5-4
CDR3: ASSPPGQVSYEQY

J: TRBJ1-5
size: few
V: TRBV14
CDR3: ASSQDGNQPQH

J: TRBJ1-5
size: .
V: TRBV20-1
CDR3: SALRGSPNGNQPQH

J: TRBJ2-2
size: few
V: TRBV19
CDR3: ASRTIGGRGNTGELF

J: TRBJ2-2
size: .
V: TRBV5-1
CDR3: ASSPDHTGELF

J: TRBJ1-3
size: .
V: TRBV29-1
CDR3: SVEGPDRTGNTIY

J: TRBJ2-1
size: few
V: TRBV2
CDR3: ASSEKDHNEQF

J: TRBJ1-1
size: .
V: TRBV20-1
CDR3: SVYGGGNTEAF

J: TRBJ2-5
size: .
V: TRBV7-9
CDR3: ASSLPTSGVETQY

J: TRBJ2-5
size: .
V: TRBV7-7
CDR3: ASSKPRETQY

J: TRBJ1-6
size: .
V: TRBV6-1
CDR3: ASTFSRERSYNSPLH

J: TRBJ2-3
size: .
V: TRBV12-3/TRBV12-4
CDR3: ASSFGGTDTQY

J: TRBJ2-2
size: .
V: TRBV15
CDR3: ATSRLGQPNGELF

J: TRBJ1-4
size: .
V: TRBV20-1
CDR3: SARAGTAGEKLF

J: TRBJ2-5
size: .
V: TRBV15
CDR3: ATSRDSGTGGAQY

J: TRBJ2-1
size: .
V: TRBV9
CDR3: ASSVGPGTRLSYNEQF

J: TRBJ2-5
size: many
V: TRBV7-7
CDR3: ASSLTPEETQY

J: TRBJ1-1
size: .
V: TRBV14
CDR3: ASSANRDTEAF

J: TRBJ2-1
size: few
V: TRBV4-1
CDR3: ASSHRASFRSGEQF

J: TRBJ2-2
size: .
V: TRBV7-3
CDR3: ASSVQGGTGELF

J: TRBJ2-3
size: .
V: TRBV7-6
CDR3: ASSQGGATDTQY

J: TRBJ2-7
size: .
V: TRBV29-1
CDR3: SVGLHTGPYEQY

J: TRBJ1-5
size: few
V: TRBV11-2
CDR3: ASSSRGGEDQPQH

J: TRBJ1-5
size: .
V: TRBV6-2/TRBV6-3
CDR3: ASSPQQGKSNQPQH

J: TRBJ1-3
size: .
V: TRBV29-1
CDR3: SVGSSGNTIY

J: TRBJ2-2
size: .
V: TRBV5-6
CDR3: ASSHTTATGELF

J: TRBJ1-1
size: few
V: TRBV20-1
CDR3: SAFPGPITEAF

J: TRBJ2-1
size: .
V: TRBV4-2
CDR3: ASSQDPQGYPNEQF

J: TRBJ1-2
size: few
V: TRBV6-1
CDR3: ASSINSGQGANYGYT

J: TRBJ2-7
size: few
V: TRBV7-2
CDR3: ASSPGGKYEQY

J: TRBJ1-4
size: .
V: TRBV20-1
CDR3: SAELEEKLF

J: TRBJ1-2
size: many
V: TRBV7-2
CDR3: ASSLPEGWRGYT

J: TRBJ2-5
size: .
V: TRBV7-9
CDR3: ASSPPTAAGGRETQY

J: TRBJ1-5
size: .
V: TRBV19
CDR3: ASSIRGSRDAQPQH

J: TRBJ2-5
size: .
V: TRBV7-9
CDR3: ASSLGAEETQY

J: TRBJ2-4
size: few
V: TRBV15
CDR3: ATSIDWGGAFQNIQY

J: TRBJ1-1
size: .
V: TRBV19
CDR3: ASSISRIGDTEAF

J: TRBJ2-5
size: .
V: TRBV12-3/TRBV12-4
CDR3: ASSFTGPSIETQY

J: TRBJ1-2
size: many
V: TRBV7-2
CDR3: ASSLRQGPHGYT

J: TRBJ2-1
size: few
V: TRBV6-2/TRBV6-3
CDR3: ASARQGPYNEQF